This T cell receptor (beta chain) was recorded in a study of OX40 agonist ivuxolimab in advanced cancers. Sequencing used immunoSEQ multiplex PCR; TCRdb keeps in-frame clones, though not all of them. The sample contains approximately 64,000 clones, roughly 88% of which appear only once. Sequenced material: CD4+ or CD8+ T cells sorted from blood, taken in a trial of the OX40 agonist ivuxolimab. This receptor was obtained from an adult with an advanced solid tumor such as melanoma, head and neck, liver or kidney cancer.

This CDR3 is CASSHRRNTEAFF. CDR3 nucleotides: TGTGCCAGCAGTCATAGGAGGAACACTGAAGCTTTCTTT. The chain employs TRBV27 and TRBJ1-1; D gene ambiguous. CDR1 and CDR2 (germline): MNHEY, SMNVEV (reference sequence). This CDR3 has 13 residues. V lost 5 bases and J 1 base, leaving 8 bases between the germline ends.